The entry that follows covers one T cell receptor beta chain sequence. Its antigen is unidentified. Each CDR3 protein is one row after TCRdb ran MiXCR on the 5' RACE reads. Of roughly 310,000 distinct CDR3 sequences listed, 8.7% are singletons. The entry originates in a study of T cells after yellow fever vaccination. Study context: Those fractions that held only low numbers of cells were prepared using the SMART-Seq v4 Ultra Low Input RNA kit. Study-level findings and limits: Reappearance after the booster was observed for most primary-vaccination clones (96% CD4, about 91% CD8).

Trimming removed 8 bases from V and 0 bases from J; junction bases left unmatched: 6. CDR1 is LNHDA, CDR2 SQIVND, per germline (reference sequence). The CDR3 is made up of 14 amino acids. The specimen comprised PBMCs, sampled on the day of the first yellow fever vaccination. This chain connects TRBV19 to TRBJ1-2, with TRBD1 matching over 7 bases. The clonotype originates from a man aged 18 to 29 who received the YFV17D yellow fever vaccine. The CDR3, as DNA: TGTGCCAGTCGGGACAGTTTAGCTAACTATGGCTACACCTTC. Translated, it gives CASRDSLANYGYTF.